This entry is about one TCR beta chain. Source study methods: Reference gene primers were amplified, and this amplification served to estimate nucleated cell counts. TCRdb keeps only in-frame clones here, not all; method: immunoSEQ multiplex PCR. Clone size and V and J calls were adopted from that table, with D and trimming inferred from the DNA. The sample contains 180,000 or so clones, roughly 79% of which appear only once. These data come from a study of blood T cell repertoires in COVID-19. The overall study: The United States, Italy and Spain supplied acute and convalescent COVID-19 samples. T cells, B-cell-depleted T cells, or PBMCs provided the cDNA or gDNA that served as material.

Trimming at V came to 2 bases and at J to 7 bases, leaving 4 bases not matched to a gene. CDR1 GTSNPN and CDR2 SVGIG come from the germline V gene (reference sequence). The CDR3 is 15 amino acids. This clonotype originated in a human donor with acute or convalescent COVID-19. The donor label of this sample is uncertain. The V gene is TRBV30, the J gene TRBJ1-6; 11 bases are shared with TRBD1. The sample taken for sequencing was peripheral blood. The CDR3 here is CAWSPWTGGNSPLHF. DNA of the CDR3: TGTGCCTGGAGTCCTTGGACAGGGGGCAATTCACCCCTCCACTTT.